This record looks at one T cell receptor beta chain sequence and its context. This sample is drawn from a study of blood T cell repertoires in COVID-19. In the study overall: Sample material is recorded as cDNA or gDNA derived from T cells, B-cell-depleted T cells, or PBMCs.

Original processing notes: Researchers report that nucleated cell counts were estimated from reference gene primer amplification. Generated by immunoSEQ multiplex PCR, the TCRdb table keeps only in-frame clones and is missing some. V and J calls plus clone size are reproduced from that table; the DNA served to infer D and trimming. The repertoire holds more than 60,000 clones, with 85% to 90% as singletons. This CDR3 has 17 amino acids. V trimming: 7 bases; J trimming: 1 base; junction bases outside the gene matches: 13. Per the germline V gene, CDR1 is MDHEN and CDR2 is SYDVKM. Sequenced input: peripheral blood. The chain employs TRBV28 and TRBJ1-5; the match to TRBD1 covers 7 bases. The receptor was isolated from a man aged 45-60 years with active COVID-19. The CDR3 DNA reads TGTGCCAGCAATGGGGACAGTTTTCGGTTAAGCAATCAGCCCCAGCATTTT. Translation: CASNGDSFRLSNQPQHF.